Listed below are T cell receptor beta chains from one sample, sequenced in a study of T cells in Graves' hyperthyroidism and ophthalmopathy. TCRdb re-derived calls from the multiplex PCR reads in MiXCR, one entry per CDR3 protein. The sample has roughly 160,000 distinct CDR3 sequences, about a tenth seen once. The sample consisted of blood. All receptors derive from a woman aged 18-29 years with Graves' hyperthyroidism that later progressed to Graves' ophthalmopathy. Each CDR3 is given with its conserved first and last residue. D genes are given only for firm matches. Clone size appears in some rows only: once, few, many, or a class for an expanded clone.

d_call: TRBD1
j_call: TRBJ2-3
v_call: TRBV5-1
clone_size: many
cdr3_nt: TGCGCCAGCAGCTTGGACAGGGGACCCACAGATACGCAGTATTTT
cdr3_aa: CASSLDRGPTDTQYF

d_call: TRBD2
j_call: TRBJ2-1
v_call: TRBV6-4
clone_size: few
cdr3_nt: TGTGCCAGCAGTCTACTAGCGGGAGCTGGCAATGAGCAGTTCTTC
cdr3_aa: CASSLLAGAGNEQFF

d_call: TRBD1
j_call: TRBJ1-2
v_call: TRBV7-9
clone_size: few
cdr3_nt: TGTGCCAGCAGCTTGGGACAGGGGGCCGACTATGGCTACACCTTC
cdr3_aa: CASSLGQGADYGYTF

d_call: .
j_call: TRBJ1-2
v_call: TRBV12-3/TRBV12-4
clone_size: many
cdr3_nt: TGTGCCAGCAGTTTATCCTATGGCTACACCTTC
cdr3_aa: CASSLSYGYTF

d_call: TRBD2
j_call: TRBJ2-3
v_call: TRBV6-1
clone_size: .
cdr3_nt: TGTGCCAGCAGCCGGGAGATAGCGGGAACAGATACGCAGTATTTT
cdr3_aa: CASSREIAGTDTQYF

d_call: .
j_call: TRBJ1-1
v_call: TRBV20-1
clone_size: .
cdr3_nt: TGCAGTGCTAGGGGGGGGGGTGGGGGGCGAGGGACTGAAGCTTTCTTT
cdr3_aa: CSARGGGGGRGTEAFF

d_call: .
j_call: TRBJ2-7
v_call: TRBV7-2
clone_size: many
cdr3_nt: TGTGCCAGCAGCTCAGACCGGGACCGGAGCTCCTACGAGCAGTACTTC
cdr3_aa: CASSSDRDRSSYEQYF

d_call: TRBD2
j_call: TRBJ2-1
v_call: TRBV20-1
clone_size: many
cdr3_nt: TGCAGTGCTAGAGAAGGAGGGCGGGGGTGGGAGCAGTTCTTC
cdr3_aa: CSAREGGRGWEQFF

d_call: .
j_call: TRBJ1-2
v_call: TRBV12-3/TRBV12-4
clone_size: many
cdr3_nt: TGTGCCAGCAGTTTCGGGGCTAAGGGACTGAGTGGCTACACCTTC
cdr3_aa: CASSFGAKGLSGYTF

d_call: TRBD1
j_call: TRBJ1-2
v_call: TRBV12-3/TRBV12-4
clone_size: many
cdr3_nt: TGTGCCAGCAGTTACAGGGGGCCTGACTATGGCTACACCTTC
cdr3_aa: CASSYRGPDYGYTF

d_call: TRBD1
j_call: TRBJ1-3
v_call: TRBV11-2
clone_size: many
cdr3_nt: TGTGCCAGCAGCCCGACAGGGTACGGAAACACCATATATTTT
cdr3_aa: CASSPTGYGNTIYF

d_call: TRBD1
j_call: TRBJ1-6
v_call: TRBV28
clone_size: many
cdr3_nt: TGTGCCAGCAGTTTTTCGTTCCCTGGACAGGGTAGTTCACCCCTCCACTTT
cdr3_aa: CASSFSFPGQGSSPLHF

d_call: .
j_call: TRBJ1-4
v_call: TRBV15
clone_size: .
cdr3_nt: TGTGCCACCAGCAGAGATCGGGGAAGGGCTGGGGAAGAAAAACTGTTTTTT
cdr3_aa: CATSRDRGRAGEEKLFF

d_call: .
j_call: TRBJ2-7
v_call: TRBV11-2
clone_size: many
cdr3_nt: TGTGCCAGCAGCTTAGGGACTACCTACGAGCAGTACTTC
cdr3_aa: CASSLGTTYEQYF

d_call: .
j_call: TRBJ2-2
v_call: TRBV6-4
clone_size: few
cdr3_nt: TGTGCCAGCAGTGAAGGGCCGGGAGACGGGGAGCTGTTTTTT
cdr3_aa: CASSEGPGDGELFF

d_call: TRBD1
j_call: TRBJ1-2
v_call: TRBV29-1
clone_size: many
cdr3_nt: TGCAGCGTTCGGACAGGGGATAACTATGGCTACACCTTC
cdr3_aa: CSVRTGDNYGYTF

d_call: TRBD2
j_call: TRBJ2-2
v_call: TRBV20-1
clone_size: many
cdr3_nt: TGCAGTGCTAGAGACACTGGACTAGCGGGAAATACCGGGGAGCTGTTTTTT
cdr3_aa: CSARDTGLAGNTGELFF

d_call: .
j_call: TRBJ1-1
v_call: TRBV10-3
clone_size: many
cdr3_nt: TGTGCCATCAGTGTAGGGTCAAGTGGGTTGGACACTGAAGCTTTCTTT
cdr3_aa: CAISVGSSGLDTEAFF

d_call: TRBD1
j_call: TRBJ2-6
v_call: TRBV7-9
clone_size: few
cdr3_nt: TGTGCCAGCAGCTTAGGACAGGGCGACTCTGGGGCCAACGTCCTGACTTTC
cdr3_aa: CASSLGQGDSGANVLTF

d_call: .
j_call: TRBJ2-7
v_call: TRBV3-1
clone_size: many
cdr3_nt: TGTGCCAGCAGCCAAATCTTCGGGGGCAGGTACGAGCAGTACTTC
cdr3_aa: CASSQIFGGRYEQYF

d_call: .
j_call: TRBJ2-1
v_call: TRBV29-1
clone_size: many
cdr3_nt: TGCAGCGCCCCCCCTGGCCAGCGGAGGGCGATTTACAATGAGCAGTTCTTC
cdr3_aa: CSAPPGQRRAIYNEQFF

d_call: .
j_call: TRBJ2-1
v_call: TRBV3-1
clone_size: .
cdr3_nt: TGTGCCAGCAGCCATCTCCATGAGCAGTTCTTC
cdr3_aa: CASSHLHEQFF